The 7 T cell receptor beta chains reported below all come from one sample, sequenced in a study of human T cells and chemical hapten exposure. The authors' total RNA extraction used unfractionated whole blood. A single record per CDR3 protein comes from TCRdb applying MiXCR to the 5' RACE reads. The profile shows 110,000 or so distinct CDR3 sequences, approximately 20% of them singletons. The receptors were sampled from a human donor in good health.

This chain connects TRBV5-1 to TRBJ2-3; 8 bases match TRBD2. V dropped 4 bases and J dropped 2; count of bases not matched to a gene: 3. Germline-derived CDR1 and CDR2 are SGHRS and YFSETQ. The CDR3 sequence is 14 residues long. CDR3 sequence reads: CASSRGGTTDTQYF. The CDR3 coding sequence is TGCGCCAGCAGCCGGGGGGGGACCACAGATACGCAGTATTTT.

This rearrangement joins TRBV6-1 to TRBJ1-1; 7 bases map to TRBD1. The J segment lost 4 bases and the V segment lost 10 bases, leaving 6 bases of the junction unmatched. CDR1 is MNHNS and CDR2 is SASEGT in the germline V gene. The CDR3 is 12 residues long. The CDR3 protein is CATRQGRTEAFF. The CDR3, as DNA: TGTGCCACCCGACAGGGACGCACTGAAGCTTTCTTT.

The chain combines TRBV12-3 or TRBV12-4 with TRBJ1-5; 8 nucleotides match TRBD1. After removal of 3 bases from V and 5 bases from J, the junction contained 6 bases not matched to a gene. The CDR3 is 15 amino acids. The CDR3 is CASSFWQGADQPQHF. In DNA form, the CDR3 reads TGTGCCAGCAGTTTTTGGCAGGGGGCGGATCAGCCCCAGCATTTT.

The rearrangement links TRBV7-9 to TRBJ2-1; 8 bases fit TRBD2. The junction had 11 bases not matched to a gene; V was cut back by 5 bases and J by 2 bases. The CDR3 extends over 17 amino acids. CDR1 SEHNR and CDR2 FQNEAQ come from the germline V gene (reference sequence). This CDR3 reads CASSRLLADQAYNEQFF. CDR3 coding DNA: TGTGCCAGCAGCCGCCTACTAGCGGACCAAGCCTACAATGAGCAGTTCTTC.

There are a few counts of this clonotype. The CDR3 nucleotides are TGTGCCAGCAGTCCACGGACAGTCACCGGGGAGCTGTTTTTT. Its protein is CASSPRTVTGELFF. The chain joins TRBV28 to TRBJ2-2; possibly TRBD1 for D (6 bases). This CDR3 is 14 amino acids long. In germline, CDR1 is MDHEN, CDR2 SYDVKM. With 5 bases removed from V and 4 bases from J, the gap between germline ends came to 11 bases.

The J gene is TRBJ2-7, the V gene TRBV29-1; the match to TRBD2 covers 15 bases. The CDR3 runs to 16 residues. Germline CDR1 SQVTM, CDR2 ANQGSEA. After removal of 4 bases from V and 5 bases from J, the junction contained 9 bases not matched to a gene. CDR3 sequence: CSVGRTSGRASDEQYF. DNA of the CDR3: TGCAGCGTTGGAAGGACTAGCGGGAGGGCCTCGGACGAGCAGTACTTC.

This clonotype was counted between two and nine times. This chain joins TRBV12-3 or TRBV12-4 and TRBJ1-1, with no clear D. The CDR3 totals 13 residues. V gave up 3 bases and J gave up 1 base, with 6 bases separating them. The CDR3 sequence is CASSFSQNTEAFF. The CDR3 nucleotides are TGTGCCAGCAGTTTCTCACAGAACACTGAAGCTTTCTTT.